This TCR beta chain originates from a study of glioma-infiltrating T cells. General study results and limits: Signature shared blood CDR3 motifs were enriched in low-divergence and depleted in high-divergence patients.

CDR3 length: 15 amino acids. Germline V CDR1 and CDR2: MNHEY, SMNVEV (reference sequence). Deletions cut 4 bases from V and 4 bases from J, with 14 bases between. This clonotype was recorded at least ten times. Its antigen is not known. Using RNA template, CDR3s of TCR alpha and beta were amplified with iRepertoire arm-PCR. TCRdb redid the calling of the multiplex PCR reads with MiXCR, one entry per CDR3 protein. Of about 410,000 distinct CDR3 sequences listed, 41% are singletons. This clonotype was sampled from a human donor with low-grade glioma or glioblastoma, undergoing nonglioma brain surgery, or in good health (not recorded which). The sequenced sample consisted of glioma tissue, nonneoplastic brain tissue, or PBMCs (not recorded which). The chain links TRBV27 to TRBJ1-5; the D is unclear. In DNA, the CDR3 is TGTGCCAGCAGTTCGGGTACAACCGGAAATCAGCCCCAGCATTTT. Protein product: CASSSGTTGNQPQHF.